Here is one T cell receptor (beta chain) with its context. Its binding antigen is unknown. The input lacks base qualities; no much larger clone sits a single base away. This record comes from a study of Ad26.COV2.S vaccination and SARS-CoV-2 variants (dated by TCRdb to the early 2020s). Some background on the complete study: TCRbeta repertoire sequencing served as the tool for gauging how specific and how broad the SARS-CoV-2-reactive T cell receptors were following Ad26.COV2.S vaccination. The TCR-sequenced set comprised around 30 samples: some 20 Ad26.COV2.S vaccine recipients, 5 placebo recipients and 8 SARS-CoV-2 convalescent individuals. Overall results and qualifications from the work: The authors noted that the TCR breadth and depth analyses may have underestimated total T cell responses. Substantial breadth of spike-specific CD8+ and CD4+ T cell responses was reported after vaccination. Vaccine and placebo recipients had similar non-spike TCR breadth, a finding consistent with the vaccine containing only spike. Compared with placebo recipients, Ad26.COV2.S recipients showed higher spike-specific TCR breadth (P = 0.0014).

CDR1 and CDR2 are read off the germline V gene as SNHLY and FYNNEI. From the cysteine through the phenylalanine, the CDR3 covers 14 amino acids. Of the read, only the CDR3 DNA is kept; its 42 bases are in frame from base 1. V trim: 7 bases; J trim: 7 bases; unmatched bases: 12. TCRbeta CDR3 regions were sequenced with the immunoSEQ Assay. After extraction, genomic DNA underwent amplification by bias-controlled multiplex PCR, followed by high-throughput sequencing. From the authors' description of their analysis: To quantify the absolute abundance of every unique TCRbeta CDR3 region, sequences were collapsed and filtered. T cell fraction was estimated by normalizing TCRbeta template counts to usable DNA, which was measured by amplifying reference genes present in all nucleated cells. Repertoire TCRs were annotated as SARS-CoV-2-specific by exact matching of V gene, CDR3 amino acid sequence and J gene to a known reactive TCR set. The reference SARS-CoV-2 TCR set came from MIRA and was filtered for enrichment in COVID-19-positive ImmuneCODE repertoires, removing public or cross-reactive TCRs. Using the MIRA antigens, annotated TCRs were further analysed by specific ORF or by position within an ORF. Breadth was defined as annotated unique rearrangements over total unique productive rearrangements; depth was the summed frequency of those rearrangements. Group comparisons of TCR breadth used two-sided Wilcoxon rank-sum tests. The immuneACCESS repertoire file appears here via TCRdb, limited to in-frame rearrangements. These files lack a portion of the clones; in checked studies, under half of the deficit traces to unresolved V genes, and the cause of the others is not known. Clone size and V and J calls were adopted from that table, with D and trimming inferred from the DNA. In this sample the table shows about 350,000 clones, around 90% of which occur a single time. Around 4.2% of the sample is in the top ten clones.

Read against the paper, the sample's time point label means: individuals recovered from natural SARS-CoV-2 infection. This sequence originates from a human donor who had recovered from COVID-19. The sequences come from peripheral blood, collected after recovery from COVID-19. The sequence links TRBV2 to TRBJ2-7, with TRBD2 matching 8 junction bases. The DNA sequence is TGTGCCAGCACCCCGACGGGGGGGAGAGGGGAGCAGTACTTC. Translation gives CASTPTGGRGEQYF.